This T cell receptor beta chain was recorded in a study of T cell responses to AZD1222 COVID-19 vaccine. Whole-study findings and limits: Repertoires were collected only later (after the peak T cell response had occurred). White British people made up most donors, females outnumbered males, and clonal diversity was possibly underestimated.

In its sample, this clone was seen once. As yet, its antigen is unknown. TCRdb's copy holds only in-frame clones and misses some; the assay was immunoSEQ multiplex PCR. The sample carries 80,000 or so clones, under 95% recorded once. Per germline, CDR1 MNHEY and CDR2 SMNVEV (reference sequence). V lost 2 bases and J lost 4; bases outside the gene matches: 12. The CDR3 contains 18 residues. The clonotype originates from an adult who received the AZD1222 COVID-19 vaccine. The rearrangement uses TRBV27 and TRBJ2-2; TRBD2 matches 8 bases. The sequencing used peripheral blood, collected 28 days after the second AZD1222 dose. The CDR3 DNA sequence: TGTGCCAGCAGTTTAACCCCCTTGGCTAGCGGGCGCACCGGGGAGCTGTTTTTT. As protein: CASSLTPLASGRTGELFF.